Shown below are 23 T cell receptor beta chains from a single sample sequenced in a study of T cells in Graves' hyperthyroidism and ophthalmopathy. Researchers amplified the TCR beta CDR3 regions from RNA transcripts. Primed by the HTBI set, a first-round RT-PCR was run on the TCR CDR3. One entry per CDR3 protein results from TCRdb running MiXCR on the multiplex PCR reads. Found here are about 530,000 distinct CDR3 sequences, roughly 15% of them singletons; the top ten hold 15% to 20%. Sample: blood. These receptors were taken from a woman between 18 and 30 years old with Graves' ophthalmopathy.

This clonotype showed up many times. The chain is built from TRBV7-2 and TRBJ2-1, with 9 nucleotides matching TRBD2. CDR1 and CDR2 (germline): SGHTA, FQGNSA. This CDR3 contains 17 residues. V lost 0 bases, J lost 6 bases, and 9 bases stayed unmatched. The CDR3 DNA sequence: TGTGCCAGCAGCTTAGCGGGGACTAGCAAGGGGACCAATGAGCAGTTCTTC. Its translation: CASSLAGTSKGTNEQFF.

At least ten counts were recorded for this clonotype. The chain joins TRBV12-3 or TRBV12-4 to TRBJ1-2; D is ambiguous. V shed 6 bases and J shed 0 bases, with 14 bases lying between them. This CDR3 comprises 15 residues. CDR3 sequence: CASSSRTGTNYGYTF. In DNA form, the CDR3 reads TGTGCCAGCAGCTCGCGGACGGGAACTAACTATGGCTACACCTTC.

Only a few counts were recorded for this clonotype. Here the CDR3 reads CASSKQENYGYTF. The CDR3 nucleotides read TGTGCCAGCAGTAAACAGGAGAACTATGGCTACACCTTC. The chain links TRBV27 to TRBJ1-2; possible D gene TRBD1, 5 bases. Looked up from germline, CDR1 is MNHEY and CDR2 is SMNVEV (reference sequence). Trimming removed 5 bases from V and 2 bases from J, with 9 bases in between. The CDR3 has 13 amino acids.

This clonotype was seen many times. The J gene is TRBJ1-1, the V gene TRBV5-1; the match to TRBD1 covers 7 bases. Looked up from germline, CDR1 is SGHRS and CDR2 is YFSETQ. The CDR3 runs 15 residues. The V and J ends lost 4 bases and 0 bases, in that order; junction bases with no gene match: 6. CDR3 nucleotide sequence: TGCGCCAGCAGCATGAGACAGGGCATGAACACTGAAGCTTTCTTT. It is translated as CASSMRQGMNTEAFF.

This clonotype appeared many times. The CDR3: CSARPSGTYEQYF. The CDR3 DNA follows: TGCAGTGCTAGACCTAGCGGGACCTACGAGCAGTACTTC. The chain recombines TRBV20-1 with TRBJ2-7; 9 bases align to TRBD2. CDR3 length equals 13 residues. Germline CDR1 and CDR2: DFQATT and SNEGSKA (reference sequence). Germline trimming cut 2 bases from V and 2 bases from J; bases unmatched to any gene: 1.

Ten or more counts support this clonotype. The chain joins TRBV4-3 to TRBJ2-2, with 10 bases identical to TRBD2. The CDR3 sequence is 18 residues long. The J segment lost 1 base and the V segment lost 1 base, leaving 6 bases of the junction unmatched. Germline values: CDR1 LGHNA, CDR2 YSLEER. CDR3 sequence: CASSQGGLAALNTGELFF. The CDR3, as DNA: TGCGCCAGCAGCCAAGGCGGACTAGCGGCTCTGAACACCGGGGAGCTGTTTTTT.

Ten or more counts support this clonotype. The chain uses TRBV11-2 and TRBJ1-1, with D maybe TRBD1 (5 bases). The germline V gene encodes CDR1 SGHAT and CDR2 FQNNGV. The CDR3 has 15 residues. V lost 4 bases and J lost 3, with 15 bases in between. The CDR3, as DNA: TGTGCCAGCAGCTCGCCGGGCCGGGGGTACACTGAAGCTTTCTTT. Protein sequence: CASSSPGRGYTEAFF.

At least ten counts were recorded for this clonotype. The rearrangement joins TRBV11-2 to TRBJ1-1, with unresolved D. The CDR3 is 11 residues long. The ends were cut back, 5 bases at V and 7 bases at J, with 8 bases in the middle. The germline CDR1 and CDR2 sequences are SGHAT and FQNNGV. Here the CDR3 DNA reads TGTGCCAGCAGCCCCCAGCGTGAAGCTTTCTTT. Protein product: CASSPQREAFF.

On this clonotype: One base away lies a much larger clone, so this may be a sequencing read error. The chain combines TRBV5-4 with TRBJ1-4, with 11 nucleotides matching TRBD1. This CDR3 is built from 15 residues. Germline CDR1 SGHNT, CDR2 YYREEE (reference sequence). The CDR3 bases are TGTGCCAGCGGCTTTATGGACAGGGGGCCTGAAAAACTGTTTTTT. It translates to CASGFMDRGPEKLFF. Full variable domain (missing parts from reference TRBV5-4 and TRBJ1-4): ETGVTQSPTHLIKTRGQQVTLRCSSQSGHNTVSWYQQALGQGPQFIFQYYREEENGRGNFPPRFSGLQFPNYSSELNVNALELDDSALYLCASGFMDRGPEKLFFGSGTQLSVL.

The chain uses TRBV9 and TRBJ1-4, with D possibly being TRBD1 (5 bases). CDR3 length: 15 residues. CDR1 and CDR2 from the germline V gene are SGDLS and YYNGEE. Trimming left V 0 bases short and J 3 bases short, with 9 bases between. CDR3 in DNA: TGTGCCAGCAGCGTAGGGGGGGAGTCTAATGAAAAACTGTTTTTT. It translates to CASSVGGESNEKLFF.

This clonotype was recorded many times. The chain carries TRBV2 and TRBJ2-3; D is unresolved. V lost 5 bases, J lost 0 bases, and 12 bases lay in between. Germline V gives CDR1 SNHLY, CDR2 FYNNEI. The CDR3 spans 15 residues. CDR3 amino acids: CASSSQKGSTDTQYF. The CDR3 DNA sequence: TGTGCCAGCAGTTCCCAAAAAGGGAGCACAGATACGCAGTATTTT. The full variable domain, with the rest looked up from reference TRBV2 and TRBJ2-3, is EPEVTQTPSHQVTQMGQEVILRCVPISNHLYFYWYRQILGQKVEFLVSFYNNEISEKSEIFDDQFSVERPDGSNFTLKIRSTKLEDSAMYFCASSSQKGSTDTQYFGPGTRLTVL.

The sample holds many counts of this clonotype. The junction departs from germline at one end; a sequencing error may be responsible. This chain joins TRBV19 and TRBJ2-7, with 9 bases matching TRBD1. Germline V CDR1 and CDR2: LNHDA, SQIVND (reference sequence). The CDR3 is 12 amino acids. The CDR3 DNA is TGTGCCAGCAGTACGACAGGGGGCGAGCAGTACTTC. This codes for CASSTTGGEQYF. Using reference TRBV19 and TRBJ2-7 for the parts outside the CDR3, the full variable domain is DGGITQSPKYLFRKEGQNVTLSCEQNLNHDAMYWYRQDPGQGLRLIYYSQIVNDFQKGDIAEGYSVSREKKESFPLTVTSAQKNPTAFYLCASSTTGGEQYFGPGTRLTVT.

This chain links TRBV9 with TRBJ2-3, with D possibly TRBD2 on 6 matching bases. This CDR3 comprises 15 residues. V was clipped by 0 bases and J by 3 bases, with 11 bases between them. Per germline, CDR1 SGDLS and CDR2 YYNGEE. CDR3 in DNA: TGTGCCAGCAGCGTAGCGGCTAGCGCAACAGATACGCAGTATTTT. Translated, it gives CASSVAASATDTQYF.

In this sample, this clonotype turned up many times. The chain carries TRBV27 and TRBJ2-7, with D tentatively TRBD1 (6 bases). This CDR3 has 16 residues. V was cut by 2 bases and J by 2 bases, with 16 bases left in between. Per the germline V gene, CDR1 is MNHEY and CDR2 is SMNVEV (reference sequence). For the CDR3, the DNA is TGTGCCAGCAGTTTAAGAGGGCAGGGGACGGCCTACGAGCAGTACTTC. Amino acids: CASSLRGQGTAYEQYF.

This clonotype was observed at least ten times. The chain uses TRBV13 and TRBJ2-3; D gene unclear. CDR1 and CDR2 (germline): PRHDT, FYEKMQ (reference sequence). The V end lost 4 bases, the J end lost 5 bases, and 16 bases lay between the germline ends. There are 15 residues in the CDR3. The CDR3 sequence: CASSSPGMSRDTQYF. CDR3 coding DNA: TGTGCCAGCAGCTCCCCGGGCATGTCTCGAGATACGCAGTATTTT.

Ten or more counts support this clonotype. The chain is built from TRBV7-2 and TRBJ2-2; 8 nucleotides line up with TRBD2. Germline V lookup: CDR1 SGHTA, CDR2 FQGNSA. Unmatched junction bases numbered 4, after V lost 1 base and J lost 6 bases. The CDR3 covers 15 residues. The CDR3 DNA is TGTGCCAGCAGCTTAGTTAGCGGGACGGCCGGGGAGCTGTTTTTT. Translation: CASSLVSGTAGELFF.

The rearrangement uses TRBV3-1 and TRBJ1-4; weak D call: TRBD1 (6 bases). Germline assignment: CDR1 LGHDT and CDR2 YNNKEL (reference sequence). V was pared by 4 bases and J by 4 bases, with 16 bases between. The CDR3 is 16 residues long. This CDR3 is CASSPPSGRGNEKLFF. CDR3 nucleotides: TGTGCCAGCAGCCCCCCAAGCGGCAGGGGTAATGAAAAACTGTTTTTT.

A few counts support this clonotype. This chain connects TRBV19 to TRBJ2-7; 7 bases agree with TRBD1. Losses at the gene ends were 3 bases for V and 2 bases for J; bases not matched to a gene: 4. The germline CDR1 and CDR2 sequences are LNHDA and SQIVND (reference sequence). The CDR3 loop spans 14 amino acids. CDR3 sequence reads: CASSMTGMAYEQYF. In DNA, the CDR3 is TGTGCCAGTAGTATGACAGGGATGGCCTACGAGCAGTACTTC.

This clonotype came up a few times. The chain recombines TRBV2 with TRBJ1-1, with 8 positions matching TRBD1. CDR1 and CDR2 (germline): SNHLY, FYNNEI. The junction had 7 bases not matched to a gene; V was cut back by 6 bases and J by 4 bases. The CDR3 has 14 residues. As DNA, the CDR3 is TGTGCCAGCAGCCGACAGGGGACTCTCACTGAAGCTTTCTTT. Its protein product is CASSRQGTLTEAFF.

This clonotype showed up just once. CDR3 DNA: TGTGCCAGCAGCCCGGCGGCGGGAGGCTACAATGAGCAGTTCTTC. It specifies CASSPAAGGYNEQFF. The chain combines TRBV7-2 with TRBJ2-1; the match to TRBD2 covers 8 bases. From germline, CDR1 is SGHTA and CDR2 FQGNSA. The CDR3 spans 15 residues. The J segment lost 3 bases and the V segment lost 5 bases, leaving 6 bases of the junction unmatched.

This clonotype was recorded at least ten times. In nucleotides, the CDR3 is TGTGCCAGCAGCATCTGGAGGAGCACTGAAGCTTTCTTT. It codes for CASSIWRSTEAFF. The chain couples TRBV6-1 to TRBJ1-1, with unresolved D. There are 13 residues in the CDR3. V lost 6 bases and J lost 4, with 12 bases in between. Germline lookup yields CDR1 MNHNS and CDR2 SASEGT.

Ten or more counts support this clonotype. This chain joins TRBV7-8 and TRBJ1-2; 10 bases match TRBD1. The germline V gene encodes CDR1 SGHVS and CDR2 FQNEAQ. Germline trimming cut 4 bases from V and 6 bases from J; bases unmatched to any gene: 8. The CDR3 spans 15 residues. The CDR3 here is CASSSSGGTGDGYTF. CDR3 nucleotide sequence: TGTGCCAGCAGCTCTAGCGGAGGGACAGGGGATGGCTACACCTTC.

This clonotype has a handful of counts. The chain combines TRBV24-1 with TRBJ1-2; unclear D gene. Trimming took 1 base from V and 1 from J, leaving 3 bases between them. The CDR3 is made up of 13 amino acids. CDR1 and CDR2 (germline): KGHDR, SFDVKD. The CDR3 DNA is TGTGCCACCAGTGATTTAGATAACTATGGCTACACCTTC. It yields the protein CATSDLDNYGYTF.